One and the same sample provided the 10 T cell receptor beta chains below, sequenced in a study of T cell repertoires in cytomegalovirus infection. Their target antigens are unknown. TCRdb re-called the reads with MiXCR, one entry per CDR3 protein. Among about 890,000 distinct CDR3 sequences, approximately 32% were seen once, and the ten largest hold around 15%. The source was cultured CD8+ T cells from PBMCs, collected from culture after CMV antigen stimulation. The receptors derive from a human donor in good health (CMV status not recorded). Some clones in this sample may be carry-over from other donors' samples.

The genes are TRBV28 and TRBJ2-3; TRBD2 matches at 9 bases. CDR1 and CDR2 (germline): MDHEN, SYDVKM. The CDR3 totals 17 residues. With V trimmed by 4 bases and J by 2 bases, 10 bases remained unmatched. CDR3 in DNA: TGTGCCAGCAGTTGGTCTGAGGCGGGGGGGACCACAGATACGCAGTATTTT. This translates into CASSWSEAGGTTDTQYF.

The genes are TRBV7-9 and TRBJ2-1; 13 nucleotides agree with TRBD2. Germline-derived CDR1 and CDR2 are SEHNR and FQNEAQ (reference sequence). The CDR3 has 18 amino acids. Trimming at V came to 7 bases and at J to 0 bases, leaving 9 bases not matched to a gene. The CDR3: CASNIPLAGGHSYNEQFF. DNA for the CDR3: TGTGCCAGCAACATTCCACTAGCGGGGGGGCACTCCTACAATGAGCAGTTCTTC.

The chain recombines TRBV27 with TRBJ2-5; tentative D call: TRBD1 (5 bases). Germline-derived CDR1 and CDR2 are MNHEY and SMNVEV (reference sequence). The CDR3 contains 15 residues. V was clipped by 6 bases and J by 3 bases, with 17 bases between them. The CDR3 DNA reads as TGTGCCAGCAGGGCGTCCGGACAAGACGAAGAGACCCAGTACTTC. Translating it yields CASRASGQDEETQYF.

The genes are TRBV24-1 and TRBJ2-1; 16 positions agree with TRBD2. Germline V gene data show CDR1 as KGHDR and CDR2 as SFDVKD. Losses at the gene ends were 11 bases for V and 3 bases for J; bases not matched to a gene: 9. The CDR3 runs to 17 residues. CDR3: CAKLGLAGGGFYNEQFF. The CDR3 coding sequence is TGTGCCAAACTGGGACTAGCGGGAGGGGGGTTCTACAATGAGCAGTTCTTC.

This sequence joins TRBV4-1 and TRBJ1-2; maybe TRBD1 (5 bases). The CDR3 extends over 14 amino acids. Per the germline V gene, CDR1 is MGHRA and CDR2 is YSYEKL. Trimming left V 5 bases short and J 4 bases short, with 14 bases between. The CDR3 DNA reads TGCGCCAGCAGCGACATGGACAAGAGCTATGGCTACACCTTC. Residues: CASSDMDKSYGYTF.

This clonotype was seen more than once but under ten times. The chain carries TRBV6-1 and TRBJ1-2; 11 nucleotides agree with TRBD1. CDR1 and CDR2 from the germline V gene are MNHNS and SASEGT. V gave up 5 bases and J gave up 4 bases; unmatched junction bases: 6. The CDR3 length is 15 residues. The CDR3 DNA sequence: TGTGCCAGCAGTCCACGGACAGGGGGCCTCTATGGCTACACCTTC. Protein sequence: CASSPRTGGLYGYTF.

This clonotype was observed a few times. V usage is TRBV7-9 and J usage is TRBJ2-1; 7 bases map to TRBD2. From germline, CDR1 is SEHNR and CDR2 FQNEAQ (reference sequence). The CDR3 has 13 amino acids. CDR3 sequence reads: CVCGGNPYNEQFF. For the CDR3, the DNA is TGTGTCTGCGGGGGAAACCCTTACAATGAGCAGTTCTTC.

This clonotype was seen ten or more times. Relative to the germline gene, one junction end is altered; a read error may explain this. The chain links TRBV5-1 to TRBJ1-1, with a weak D call TRBD1 (5 bases). The CDR3 contains 15 residues. CDR1 and CDR2 (germline): SGHRS, YFSETQ. The CDR3 loop reads CASSLAAGGNTEAFF. CDR3 DNA: TGTGCCAGCAGCTTAGCTGCGGGGGGGAACACTGAAGCTTTCTTT.

The chain uses TRBV11-2 and TRBJ2-7; a weak D match, TRBD1 (6 bases). CDR1 SGHAT and CDR2 FQNNGV come from the germline V gene. The V end lost 3 bases, the J end lost 3 bases, and 9 bases lay between the germline ends. The CDR3 contains 13 residues. In DNA form, the CDR3 reads TGTGCCAGCAGCTTTGGACAGCTCTACGAGCAGTACGTC. This translates into CASSFGQLYEQYV.

This clonotype was observed a few times. The genes are TRBV19 and TRBJ2-3; 11 bases fit TRBD1. The CDR3 contains 16 residues. In germline, CDR1 is LNHDA, CDR2 SQIVND (reference sequence). Trimming at V came to 6 bases and at J to 2 bases, leaving 7 bases not matched to a gene. The CDR3 here is CASRNLDRGLTDTQYF. The CDR3 nucleotides are TGTGCCAGTAGGAACCTGGACAGGGGGCTCACAGATACGCAGTATTTT.